The 30 T cell receptor beta chains given below trace back to one sample, sequenced in a study of control samples from healthy donors and cancer patients. Sequencing was performed with immunoSEQ multiplex PCR; in TCRdb, only in-frame clones are kept and a portion is missing. This table holds about 410,000 clones, approximately 92% found once. The specimen sequenced was PBMCs. The receptors stem from a man aged 40-50 years with head and neck cancer.

The chain is built from TRBV9 and TRBJ2-3, with TRBD2 as a possible D gene (6 bases). The CDR3 extends over 17 amino acids. The germline V gene encodes CDR1 SGDLS and CDR2 YYNGEE. Trimming pared 0 bases from V and 1 base from J, leaving 15 bases between. CDR3 coding DNA: TGTGCCAGCAGCGTAGAAGGAGGCTCTAGCGGCACAGATACGCAGTATTTT. It yields the protein CASSVEGGSSGTDTQYF.

The chain combines TRBV7-6 with TRBJ1-2; 7 bases fit TRBD1. Per germline, CDR1 SGHVS and CDR2 FNYEAQ. J gave up 8 bases and V 1 base, and 10 bases lay outside the gene matches. The CDR3 is 15 residues long. The CDR3 region is CASSLEGSQGEGYTF. CDR3 in DNA: TGTGCCAGCAGCTTAGAGGGGTCCCAGGGGGAAGGCTACACCTTC.

This sequence joins TRBV25-1 and TRBJ1-6; D is unresolved. In germline, CDR1 is MGHDK, CDR2 SYGVNS. V was pared by 5 bases and J by 0 bases, with 8 bases between. This CDR3 is 15 amino acids long. DNA for the CDR3: TGTGCCAGCAGTCAAAAGGGCTCCTATAATTCACCCCTCCACTTT. Protein product: CASSQKGSYNSPLHF.

The chain has TRBV5-1 and TRBJ1-4; D gene ambiguous. The CDR3 covers 14 residues. The germline gives CDR1 SGHRS, CDR2 YFSETQ. V shed 0 bases and J shed 4 bases, with 7 bases lying between them. DNA of the CDR3: TGCGCCAGCAGCTTGGGCAGAGATAATGAAAAACTGTTTTTT. As protein: CASSLGRDNEKLFF.

The rearrangement links TRBV30 to TRBJ1-4; the match to TRBD1 covers 9 bases. Germline V gives CDR1 GTSNPN, CDR2 SVGIG (reference sequence). V lost 2 bases to trimming and J lost 0 bases; unmatched junction nucleotides: 7. The CDR3 consists of 17 residues. In nucleotides, the CDR3 is TGTGCCTGGAGTCCAAAGACAGGGGGAGCAACTAATGAAAAACTGTTTTTT. It codes for CAWSPKTGGATNEKLFF.

V gene TRBV28 combines with J gene TRBJ1-4; TRBD1 matches 8 bases. Germline V CDR1 and CDR2: MDHEN, SYDVKM. V was clipped by 6 bases and J by 5 bases; unmatched bases: 5. The CDR3 consists of 14 residues. This CDR3 reads CASRDRGRNEKLFF. CDR3 DNA: TGTGCCAGCAGAGACAGGGGCCGAAATGAAAAACTGTTTTTT.

The rearrangement uses TRBV19 and TRBJ2-7, with D possibly matching TRBD1 (5 bases). V dropped 6 bases and J dropped 2 bases, with 14 bases sitting between them. This CDR3 region has 14 residues. Per the germline V gene, CDR1 is LNHDA and CDR2 is SQIVND (reference sequence). The CDR3 region has the DNA TGTGCCAGTAGCGAACAGGTTTTCCCCTACGAGCAGTACTTC. Its translation is CASSEQVFPYEQYF.

V is TRBV27 and J is TRBJ2-5; weak D call: TRBD2 (5 bases). The CDR3 has 12 amino acids. In germline, CDR1 is MNHEY, CDR2 SMNVEV (reference sequence). V gave up 6 bases and J gave up 3 bases, with 8 bases separating them. The CDR3 coding sequence is TGTGCCAGCAGCCTCGGGGAAGAGACCCAGTACTTC. Its translation is CASSLGEETQYF.

The chain links TRBV5-6 to TRBJ1-2, with a weak D call TRBD1 (5 bases). CDR3 length: 14 residues. V gave up 4 bases and J gave up 3 bases, with 13 bases separating them. Germline V gene data show CDR1 as SGHDT and CDR2 as YYEEEE. The chain's CDR3 is CASSGGFIDYGYTF. DNA for the CDR3: TGTGCCAGCAGCGGGGGTTTTATTGACTATGGCTACACCTTC.

The J gene is TRBJ1-1, the V gene TRBV11-3; D is possibly TRBD1 (6 bases). The V end was cut by 5 bases, the J end by 1 base, with 8 bases between. This CDR3 is 13 amino acids long. The germline V gene encodes CDR1 SGHNT and CDR2 YENEEA. In nucleotides, the CDR3 is TGTGCCAGCAGCAAGACAGGGAACACTGAAGCTTTCTTT. As protein: CASSKTGNTEAFF.

This chain connects TRBV12-5 to TRBJ1-1; D is unclear. In germline, CDR1 is LGHNT, CDR2 FRNRAP. The germline V and J ends were trimmed by 6 bases and 5 bases, with 10 bases remaining between them. The CDR3 runs 12 residues. CDR3 DNA sequence: TGTGCTAGTGGCCGTGGGGAAACTGAAGCTTTCTTT. This encodes CASGRGETEAFF.

The V gene is TRBV14, the J gene TRBJ1-1; 7 positions agree with TRBD1. The junction had 13 bases not matched to a gene; V was cut back by 6 bases and J by 3 bases. There are 16 residues in the CDR3. CDR1 SGHDN and CDR2 FVKESK come from the germline V gene. The CDR3 spells CASSRRQGGTDTEAFF. DNA for the CDR3: TGTGCCAGCAGTCGTCGACAGGGCGGCACAGACACTGAAGCTTTCTTT.

This clone was seen only once. The J gene is TRBJ2-7, the V gene TRBV28, with D tentatively TRBD2 (6 bases). Trimming removed 7 bases at V and 0 bases at J, with 10 bases between. Germline V gene lookup returns CDR1 MDHEN and CDR2 SYDVKM. This CDR3 has 13 amino acids. The CDR3 spells CASIGTPSYEQYF. The DNA for the CDR3 is TGTGCCAGCATAGGGACTCCCTCCTACGAGCAGTACTTC.

This clone was seen a few times. This sequence joins TRBV6-5 and TRBJ2-2; D possibly matches TRBD1 or TRBD2 (5 bases each). The CDR3 runs to 15 residues. V was clipped by 4 bases and J by 7 bases, with 16 bases between them. The germline CDR1 and CDR2 sequences are MNHEY and SVGAGI. The CDR3 sequence: CASSWGGSRGGELFF. DNA of the CDR3: TGTGCCAGCAGTTGGGGCGGCTCCCGGGGCGGGGAGCTGTTTTTT.

The rearrangement links TRBV9 to TRBJ2-3, with D possibly being TRBD2 (6 bases). CDR1 SGDLS and CDR2 YYNGEE come from the germline V gene. Trimming left V 0 bases short and J 1 base short, with 9 bases between. The CDR3 totals 15 residues. This CDR3 is CASSVGRGGTDTQYF. CDR3 nucleotide sequence: TGTGCCAGCAGCGTAGGGCGGGGAGGCACAGATACGCAGTATTTT.

The gene calls are TRBV5-1 and TRBJ2-2; no firm D call. This CDR3 is built from 14 residues. The V gene lost 0 bases and the J gene lost 3 bases, with 6 bases spanning the gap. Germline V gene lookup returns CDR1 SGHRS and CDR2 YFSETQ. The CDR3 DNA reads TGCGCCAGCAGCTTGGAGTCCTACACCGGGGAGCTGTTTTTT. The encoded protein is CASSLESYTGELFF.

The chain has TRBV5-1 and TRBJ1-1, with D possibly being TRBD1 (5 bases). Germline loops: CDR1 SGHRS, CDR2 YFSETQ. The CDR3 totals 14 residues. V lost 2 bases and J 0 bases, leaving 8 bases between the germline ends. CDR3 DNA sequence: TGCGCCAGCAGCTTTCGGGGGATGAACACTGAAGCTTTCTTT. Residues: CASSFRGMNTEAFF.

The V and J genes are TRBV15 and TRBJ2-7, with a possible D match to TRBD1 (6 bases). Germline lookup yields CDR1 LNHNV and CDR2 YYDKDF (reference sequence). CDR3 length: 13 residues. Between the trimmed V and J ends, which lost 4 bases and 2 bases, there was a span of 9 bases. CDR3 residues: CATSKGETYEQYF. The CDR3 DNA is TGTGCCACCAGCAAGGGGGAGACCTACGAGCAGTACTTC.

This chain uses TRBV27 with TRBJ2-1; 7 bases are shared with TRBD1. This CDR3 region has 11 residues. Germline V gene data show CDR1 as MNHEY and CDR2 as SMNVEV (reference sequence). Trimming at V came to 8 bases and at J to 12 bases, leaving 7 bases not matched to a gene. This CDR3 reads CASPLRQGQFF. CDR3 sequence (DNA): TGTGCCAGCCCATTGAGACAGGGGCAGTTCTTC.

The chain combines TRBV4-3 with TRBJ2-5; D not resolved. Trimming left V 4 bases short and J 0 bases short, with 12 bases between. Germline CDR1 and CDR2: LGHNA and YSLEER. CDR3 length: 15 residues. CDR3 protein: CASSRQAQYQETQYF. The CDR3 nucleotides read TGCGCCAGCAGCCGCCAAGCACAGTACCAAGAGACCCAGTACTTC.

As for this clone: This sample also contains other DNA sequences that code for the same CDR3. This chain joins TRBV7-2 and TRBJ2-2; D is unresolved. V lost 0 bases, J lost 0 bases, and 5 bases lay in between. The CDR3 has 15 residues. Germline V gene lookup returns CDR1 SGHTA and CDR2 FQGNSA. CDR3 sequence reads: CASSLAGTNTGELFF. CDR3 sequence (DNA): TGTGCCAGCAGCTTAGCGGGGACGAACACCGGGGAGCTGTTTTTT. Complete variable domain (other parts from reference TRBV7-2 and TRBJ2-2): GAGVSQSPSNKVTEKGKDVELRCDPISGHTALYWYRQSLGQGLEFLIYFQGNSAPDKSGLPSDRFSAERTGGSVSTLTIQRTQQEDSAVYLCASSLAGTNTGELFFGEGSRLTVL.

The chain employs TRBV28 and TRBJ1-3, with D perhaps TRBD1 (6 bases). From germline, CDR1 is MDHEN and CDR2 SYDVKM. V was clipped by 3 bases and J by 0 bases, with 15 bases between them. The CDR3 extends over 17 amino acids. DNA for the CDR3: TGTGCCAGCAGTTTGGTCCAGGGGCTGGTCTCTGGAAACACCATATATTTT. It yields the protein CASSLVQGLVSGNTIYF.

This chain joins TRBV24-1 and TRBJ1-1; D perhaps matches TRBD1 (5 bases). This CDR3 is 15 amino acids long. The V end lost 4 bases, the J end lost 1 base, and 12 bases lay between the germline ends. CDR1 KGHDR and CDR2 SFDVKD come from the germline V gene. The CDR3 reads CATSDPKDRNTEAFF. Written as DNA, the CDR3 is TGTGCCACCAGTGACCCTAAAGACAGGAACACTGAAGCTTTCTTT.

This clone was counted a few times. This chain uses TRBV19 with TRBJ1-1; unclear D gene. The CDR3 covers 14 residues. CDR1 LNHDA and CDR2 SQIVND come from the germline V gene (reference sequence). Trimming took off 5 bases at V and 1 base at J, with 11 bases between the two ends. CDR3 residues: CASSYPWENTEAFF. The CDR3 DNA reads TGTGCCAGTAGTTATCCTTGGGAGAACACTGAAGCTTTCTTT. Supplemented by reference TRBV19 and TRBJ1-1, the full variable domain reads DGGITQSPKYLFRKEGQNVTLSCEQNLNHDAMYWYRQDPGQGLRLIYYSQIVNDFQKGDIAEGYSVSREKKESFPLTVTSAQKNPTAFYLCASSYPWENTEAFFGQGTRLTVV.

In its sample, this clone was seen once. This rearrangement joins TRBV16 to TRBJ2-1, with TRBD1 identical over 7 bases. The V gene end was trimmed by 7 bases and the J gene end by 7 bases; junction bases not matched to a gene: 7. The germline CDR1 and CDR2 sequences are KGHSY and FQNENV. This CDR3 is built from 13 residues. The CDR3 here is CASNGQEINEQFF. The DNA of the CDR3 is TGTGCCAGCAACGGACAGGAAATTAATGAGCAGTTCTTC. The whole variable domain, remainder taken from reference TRBV16 and TRBJ2-1, is GEEVAQTPKHLVRGEGQKAKLYCAPIKGHSYVFWYQQVLKNEFKFLISFQNENVFDETGMPKERFSAKCLPNSPCSLEIQATKLEDSAVYFCASNGQEINEQFFGPGTRLTVL.

This chain connects TRBV28 to TRBJ2-5; D call uncertain. V dropped 7 bases and J dropped 7 bases, with 13 bases sitting between them. Germline CDR1 and CDR2: MDHEN and SYDVKM. The CDR3 is 12 residues long. This CDR3 reads CASKDVARTQYF. The DNA of the CDR3 is TGTGCCAGCAAGGATGTGGCAAGGACCCAGTACTTC.

The chain couples TRBV4-1 to TRBJ2-5; D is tentatively TRBD1 or TRBD2 (6 bases each). V was cut by 1 base and J by 4 bases, with 13 bases left in between. The germline V gene has CDR1 MGHRA and CDR2 YSYEKL. The CDR3 contains 15 residues. The CDR3 DNA follows: TGCGCCAGCAGCCAAGGGGCGGGACAAACAGAGACCCAGTACTTC. It encodes CASSQGAGQTETQYF.

The chain is built from TRBV29-1 and TRBJ2-1; D might be TRBD2 (7 bases). V was trimmed by 0 bases and J by 0 bases, leaving 18 bases between them. Looked up from germline, CDR1 is SQVTM and CDR2 is ANQGSEA. The length of the CDR3 is 18 residues. The chain's CDR3 is CSVEDDGGRVLSYNEQFF. CDR3 sequence (DNA): TGCAGCGTTGAAGATGACGGGGGGCGTGTCCTCTCCTACAATGAGCAGTTCTTC.

The chain uses TRBV27 and TRBJ2-2; D uncertain. The CDR3 contains 14 residues. CDR1 is MNHEY and CDR2 is SMNVEV in the germline V gene (reference sequence). The V gene lost 7 bases and the J gene lost 0 bases, with 9 bases spanning the gap. The CDR3 region has the DNA TGTGCCAGCAAGGACCCAACGAACACCGGGGAGCTGTTTTTT. It encodes CASKDPTNTGELFF.

The chain combines TRBV27 with TRBJ1-2, with D possibly being TRBD1 (5 bases). The CDR3 covers 14 residues. Trimming shortened V by 3 bases and J by 4 bases, and 12 bases separated the two germline ends. Germline V gene sequence: CDR1 MNHEY, CDR2 SMNVEV (reference sequence). The CDR3 spells CASSLKGTGYGYTF. CDR3 coding DNA: TGTGCCAGCAGTTTGAAGGGGACGGGCTATGGCTACACCTTC.